This entry describes one T cell receptor (beta chain). This specimen comes from a study of blood T cell repertoires in COVID-19. Clones were read by immunoSEQ multiplex PCR, and TCRdb kept only the in-frame ones, dropping some. Among about 280,000 clones listed, around 86% were seen once. CDR1 and CDR2 from the germline V gene are MNHEY and SVGAGI. The CDR3 totals 13 residues. Trimming cost V 7 bases and J 7 bases, with 16 bases left between them. The gene calls are TRBV6-5 and TRBJ1-2; possible D gene TRBD1, 6 bases. The source of this sequence is a human donor in a cohort sampled during active COVID-19. Sequenced sample: peripheral blood. For the CDR3, the DNA is TGTGCCAGCACCCCAGGGGCTCGCGGTGGCTACACCTTC. Translated, it gives CASTPGARGGYTF.